A single sample is the source of the 10 T cell receptor beta chains below, sequenced in a study of shared clonotypes between healthy human individuals. The protocol was immunoSEQ multiplex PCR, while the TCRdb copy is restricted to in-frame clones and leaves out a portion. This table has just over 2,000,000 clones, over 85% appearing once. Naive CD8 isolation took CD45RO-negative cells positively selected for CCR7 and excluded terminally differentiated effector memory CD45RA+ cells. Material: naive CD8+ T cells sorted from blood. Every receptor here comes from a man younger than 30 in good health.

This chain links TRBV10-1 with TRBJ2-1, with 11 positions matching TRBD2. V dropped 4 bases and J dropped 4; count of bases not matched to a gene: 6. The CDR3 consists of 16 residues. CDR1 and CDR2 from the germline V gene are WNHNN and SYGVQD (reference sequence). In nucleotides, the CDR3 is TGCGCCAGCAGTGCCCTCGGGACTAGCGGTTACAATGAGCAGTTCTTC. Residues: CASSALGTSGYNEQFF.

This clone was counted a single time. The chain employs TRBV6-5 and TRBJ2-5; 8 bases align to TRBD2. V shed 0 bases and J 4 bases; nucleotides not matched to a gene: 4. Germline CDR1 MNHEY, CDR2 SVGAGI. This CDR3 is 15 amino acids long. The CDR3 region has the DNA TGTGCCAGCAGTTACTCGGAGCTAGCGGGAGAGACCCAGTACTTC. Protein: CASSYSELAGETQYF.

The V gene is TRBV19, the J gene TRBJ2-7, with D unresolved. The CDR3 is made up of 13 amino acids. The ends were cut back, 8 bases at V and 0 bases at J, with 11 bases in the middle. Germline assignment: CDR1 LNHDA and CDR2 SQIVND (reference sequence). CDR3 DNA: TGTGCCAGTCGCCCACCCGACTCCTACGAGCAGTACTTC. Translating gives CASRPPDSYEQYF. Full variable domain (missing parts from reference TRBV19 and TRBJ2-7): DGGITQSPKYLFRKEGQNVTLSCEQNLNHDAMYWYRQDPGQGLRLIYYSQIVNDFQKGDIAEGYSVSREKKESFPLTVTSAQKNPTAFYLCASRPPDSYEQYFGPGTRLTVT.

The DNA of the CDR3 is TGCGCCAGCAGCCCAGAGGGACTGGTTGGAGATACGCAGTATTTT. Translation: CASSPEGLVGDTQYF. This chain connects TRBV4-3 to TRBJ2-3; the D gene is possibly TRBD2 (6 bases). Deletions cut 4 bases from V and 5 bases from J, with 16 bases between. Germline V gene data show CDR1 as LGHNA and CDR2 as YSLEER. The CDR3 runs to 15 residues.

This clone has a single count. The rearrangement uses TRBV25-1 and TRBJ2-3; 13 bases fit TRBD2. In germline, CDR1 is MGHDK, CDR2 SYGVNS. The CDR3 extends over 16 amino acids. Unmatched junction bases numbered 6, after V lost 4 bases and J lost 5 bases. CDR3 residues: CASSATSGGALDTQYF. The CDR3, as DNA: TGTGCCAGCAGTGCTACTAGCGGGGGGGCCCTAGATACGCAGTATTTT.

The chain has TRBV5-1 and TRBJ2-7; 8 bases align to TRBD1. The ends lost 0 bases at V and 6 bases at J; junction bases unmatched: 8. CDR3 length: 15 amino acids. Germline CDR1 reads SGHRS; CDR2 reads YFSETQ. The DNA for the CDR3 is TGCGCCAGCAGCTTGGTTCCAGGGGGCATCCCCGAGCAGTACTTC. Translation: CASSLVPGGIPEQYF.

The chain joins TRBV11-2 to TRBJ1-1; 8 positions agree with TRBD1. This CDR3 contains 18 residues. The junction had 15 bases not matched to a gene; V was cut back by 2 bases and J by 4 bases. The germline CDR1 and CDR2 sequences are SGHAT and FQNNGV. The CDR3 DNA follows: TGTGCCAGCAGCTTACCAGGTGGCGACAGGGGATTTGGCACTGAAGCTTTCTTT. This codes for CASSLPGGDRGFGTEAFF.

The chain combines TRBV6-1 with TRBJ2-7; D might be TRBD2 (6 bases). The CDR3 spans 14 residues. V was clipped by 5 bases and J by 3 bases, with 14 bases between them. Germline values: CDR1 MNHNS, CDR2 SASEGT. CDR3 region: CASSLRGSDYEQYF. CDR3 nucleotide sequence: TGTGCCAGCAGTTTGCGGGGATCCGACTACGAGCAGTACTTC.

The chain carries TRBV6-6 and TRBJ2-7; possible D gene TRBD2, 6 bases. The CDR3 runs to 14 residues. Trimming took 5 bases from V and 2 from J, leaving 13 bases between them. CDR1 MNHNY and CDR2 SVGAGI come from the germline V gene (reference sequence). CDR3 residues: CASSGGLAPYEQYF. CDR3 DNA sequence: TGTGCCAGCAGTGGGGGACTCGCGCCCTACGAGCAGTACTTC.

The CDR3 loop is CASSLAVLGVTQETQYF. The CDR3 DNA reads as TGTGCCAGCAGCTTGGCGGTATTAGGGGTAACTCAAGAGACCCAGTACTTC. This chain uses TRBV5-4 with TRBJ2-5; D perhaps matches TRBD1 (5 bases). This CDR3 has 17 residues. The V end was cut by 0 bases, the J end by 2 bases, with 17 bases between. Germline V gene lookup returns CDR1 SGHNT and CDR2 YYREEE (reference sequence).